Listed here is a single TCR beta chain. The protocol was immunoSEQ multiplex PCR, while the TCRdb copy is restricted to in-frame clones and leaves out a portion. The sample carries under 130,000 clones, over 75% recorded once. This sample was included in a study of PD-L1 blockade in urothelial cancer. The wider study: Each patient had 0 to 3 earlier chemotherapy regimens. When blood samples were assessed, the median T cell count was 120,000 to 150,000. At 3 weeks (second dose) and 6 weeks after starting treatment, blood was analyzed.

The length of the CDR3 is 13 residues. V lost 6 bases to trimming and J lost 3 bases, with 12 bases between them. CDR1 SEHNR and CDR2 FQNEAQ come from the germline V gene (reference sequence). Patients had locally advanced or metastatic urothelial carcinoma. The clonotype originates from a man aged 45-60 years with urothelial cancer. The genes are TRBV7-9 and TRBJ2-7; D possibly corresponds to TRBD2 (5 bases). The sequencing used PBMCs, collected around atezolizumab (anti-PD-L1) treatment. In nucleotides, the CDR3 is TGTGCCAGCAGTCCCAGCGGCAACTACGAGCAGTACTTC. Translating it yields CASSPSGNYEQYF.